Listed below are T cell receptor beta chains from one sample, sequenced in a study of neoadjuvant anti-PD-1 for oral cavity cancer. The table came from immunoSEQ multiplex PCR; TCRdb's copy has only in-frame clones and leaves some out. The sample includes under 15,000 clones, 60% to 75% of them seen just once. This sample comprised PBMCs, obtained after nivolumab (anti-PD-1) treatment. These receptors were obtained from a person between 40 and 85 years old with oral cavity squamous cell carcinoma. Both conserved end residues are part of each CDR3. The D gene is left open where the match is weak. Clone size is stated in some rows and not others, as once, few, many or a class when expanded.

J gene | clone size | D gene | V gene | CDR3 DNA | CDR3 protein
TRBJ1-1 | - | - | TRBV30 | TGTGCCTGGAGTAGAACAGGGTATAACACTGAAGCTTTCTTT | CAWSRTGYNTEAFF
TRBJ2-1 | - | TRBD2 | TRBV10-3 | TGTGCCATCACCCCGGGACTAGCGGCCTACAATGAGCAGTTCTTC | CAITPGLAAYNEQFF
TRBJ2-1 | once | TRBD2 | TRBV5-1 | TGCGCCAGCAGCTTGGAAGGCGGGAGCAATTACAATGAGCAGTTCTTC | CASSLEGGSNYNEQFF
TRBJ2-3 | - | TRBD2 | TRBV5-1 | TGCGCCAGCAGTCGGGAGGGCACAGATACGCAGTATTTT | CASSREGTDTQYF
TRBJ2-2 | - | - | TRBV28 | TGTGCCAGCAGTTTGTTCGGCATTTCGGGAGCCACCGGGGAGCTGTTTTTT | CASSLFGISGATGELFF
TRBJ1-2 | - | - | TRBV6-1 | TGTGCCAGCAAGCAGCCTAACCGTGAGGGCTACACCTTC | CASKQPNREGYTF
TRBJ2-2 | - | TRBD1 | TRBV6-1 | TGTGCCAGCAGTCTCCAGGGGGCAACCACCGGGGAGCTGTTTTTT | CASSLQGATTGELFF
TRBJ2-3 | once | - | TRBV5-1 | TGCGCCAGCAGCCTGAAGACAGGCCTCGTGACAGATACGCAGTATTTT | CASSLKTGLVTDTQYF
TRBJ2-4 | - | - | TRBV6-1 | TGTGCCAGCAGGGAACAGGAGGCGATAAACATTCAGTACTTC | CASREQEAINIQYF
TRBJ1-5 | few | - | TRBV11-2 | TGTGCCAGCACCCTTTTGCACATGTCGCCAGACAATCAGCCCCAGCATTTT | CASTLLHMSPDNQPQHF
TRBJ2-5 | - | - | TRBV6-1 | TGTGCCAGCAGTGAATGGGCGGGCTACCAAGAGACCCAGTACTTC | CASSEWAGYQETQYF
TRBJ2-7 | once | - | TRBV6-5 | TGTGCCAGCAGTTACTTCGGGGACGGCGAGCAGTACTTC | CASSYFGDGEQYF
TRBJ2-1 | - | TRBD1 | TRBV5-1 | TGCGCCAGCAGCGCTTGGGGACAGGGGACTTCCAATGAGCAGTTCTTC | CASSAWGQGTSNEQFF
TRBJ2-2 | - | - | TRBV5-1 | TGCGCCAGCAGCTTGGACGGCGGTTCGAACACCGGGGAGCTGTTTTTT | CASSLDGGSNTGELFF
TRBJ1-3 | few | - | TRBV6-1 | TGTGCCAGCAGTGATCCTGGAAACACCATATATTTT | CASSDPGNTIYF
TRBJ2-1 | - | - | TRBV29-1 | TGCAGCGTTGTGGGAATTGATGAGCAGTTCTTC | CSVVGIDEQFF
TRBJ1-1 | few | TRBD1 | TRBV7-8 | TGTGCCAGCAGCCCCAGGGGGGGCTGGACTGAAGCTTTCTTT | CASSPRGGWTEAFF
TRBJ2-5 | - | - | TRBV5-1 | TGCGCCAGCAGCTGGGTGGAGGGGAAAGAGACCCAGTACTTC | CASSWVEGKETQYF
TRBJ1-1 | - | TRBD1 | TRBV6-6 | TGTGCCAGCAGTTCTCAGGGGGCGGACACTGAAGCTTTCTTT | CASSSQGADTEAFF
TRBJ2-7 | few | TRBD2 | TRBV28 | TGTGCCAGCAGTTTGCTCGGGACTAGCCAACACGAGCAGTACTTC | CASSLLGTSQHEQYF
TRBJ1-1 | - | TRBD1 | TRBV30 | TGTGCCTGCATCAGGGGGCTTGGGAACACTGAAGCTTTCTTT | CACIRGLGNTEAFF
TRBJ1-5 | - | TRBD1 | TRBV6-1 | TGTGCCAGCAGTGAAGAGGGGGCTAGCAATCAGCCCCAGCATTTT | CASSEEGASNQPQHF
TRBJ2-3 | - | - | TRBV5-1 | TGCGCCAGCAGCTGGGAAGCACTAGCTGGGGATACGCAGTATTTT | CASSWEALAGDTQYF
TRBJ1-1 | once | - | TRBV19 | TGTGCCAGTAGTGGTTTGGGGGCGGCTGAAGCTTTCTTT | CASSGLGAAEAFF
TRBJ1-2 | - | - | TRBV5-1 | TGCGCCAGCGGGCCAGGGAACGGGACTGATAATGGCTACACCTTC | CASGPGNGTDNGYTF
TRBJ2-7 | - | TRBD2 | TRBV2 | TGTGCCAGCAGTTCCGGACTAGCGGGGACCTCCTACGAGCAGTACTTC | CASSSGLAGTSYEQYF
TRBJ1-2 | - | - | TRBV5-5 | TGTGCCAGCAGCTTGGGGCAGGGCCTGAACTATGGCTACACCTTC | CASSLGQGLNYGYTF
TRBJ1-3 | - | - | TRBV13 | TGTGCCAGCAGCTTAGGCCAGTTGACCGGGAGGAATTTT | CASSLGQLTGRNF
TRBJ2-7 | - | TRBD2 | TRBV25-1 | TGTGCCAGCAGTCACAGCCGCGGGACTAACGAGCAGTACTTC | CASSHSRGTNEQYF
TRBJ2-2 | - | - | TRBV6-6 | TGTGCCAGCAGTGGGACACGTGGTACCGGGGAGCTGTTTTTT | CASSGTRGTGELFF
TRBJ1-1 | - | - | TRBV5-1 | TGCGCCAGCAGCTTGGAATTCAACACTGAAGCTTTCTTT | CASSLEFNTEAFF
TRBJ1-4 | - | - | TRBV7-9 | TGTGCCAGCAGCTTAGCGAGGGACCTGGTGACCGGAAAACTGTTTTTT | CASSLARDLVTGKLFF
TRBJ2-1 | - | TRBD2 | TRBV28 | TGTGCCAGCAGGATGACTAGCGGCCGTCTGGTCAATGAGCAGTTCTTC | CASRMTSGRLVNEQFF
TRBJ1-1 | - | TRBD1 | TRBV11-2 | TGTGCCAGCAGCTTACAGGGGGCTGAAGCTTTCTTT | CASSLQGAEAFF
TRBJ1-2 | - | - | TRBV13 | TGTGCCAGCAGCCGGGCGGGGCCTAACTATGGCTACACCTTC | CASSRAGPNYGYTF
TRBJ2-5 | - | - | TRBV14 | TGTGCCAGCAGCCAATGGTCGGGGGTTTTAGAGACCCAGTACTTC | CASSQWSGVLETQYF
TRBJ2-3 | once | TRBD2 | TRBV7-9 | TGTGCCAGCAGTCTTGTGGGCGGGAGCGCAGATACGCAGTATTTT | CASSLVGGSADTQYF
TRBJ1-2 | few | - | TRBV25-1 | TGTGCCAGCATGGGCGTCGGGTTCGGCCGGGATGGCTACACCTTC | CASMGVGFGRDGYTF
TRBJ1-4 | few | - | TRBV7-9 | TGTGCCAGCAGCCCGCAGGGGACTAATGAAAAACTGTTTTTT | CASSPQGTNEKLFF
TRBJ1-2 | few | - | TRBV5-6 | TGTGCCAGCAGCTTGAACAGGGTGAACTATGGCTACACCTTC | CASSLNRVNYGYTF
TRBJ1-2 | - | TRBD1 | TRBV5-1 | TGCGCCAGCAGCTTTCAGGGGGATGACTACACCTTC | CASSFQGDDYTF
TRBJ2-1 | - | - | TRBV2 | TGTGCCAGCAGTGCGGACAGAGACAATGAGCAGTTCTTC | CASSADRDNEQFF
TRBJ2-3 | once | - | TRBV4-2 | TGTGCCAGCAGCCTCAGCGTAGGCACAGATACGCAGTATTTT | CASSLSVGTDTQYF
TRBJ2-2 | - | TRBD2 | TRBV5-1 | TGCGCCAGCAGCTCATCGGCTAGCGGGGGCATCGGGGAGCTGTTTTTT | CASSSSASGGIGELFF
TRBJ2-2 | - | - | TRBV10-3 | TGTGCCATCAGTGATGGGGCGGGCGGGGAGCTGTTTTTT | CAISDGAGGELFF
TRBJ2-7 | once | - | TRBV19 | TGTGCCAGTAGTCCCCAGGGGGGGCCCGTCTACGAGCAGTACTTC | CASSPQGGPVYEQYF
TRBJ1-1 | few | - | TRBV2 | TGTGCCAGCTCACAGGCGTCAATGAACACTGAAGCTTTCTTT | CASSQASMNTEAFF
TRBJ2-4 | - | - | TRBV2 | TGTGCCAGCAGTGGGTCACAGGGTAAAAACATTCAGTACTTC | CASSGSQGKNIQYF
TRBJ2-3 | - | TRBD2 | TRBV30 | TGTGCCTGGGGTAGAGACGGGAGGATGACAGATACGCAGTATTTT | CAWGRDGRMTDTQYF
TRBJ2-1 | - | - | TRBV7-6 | TGTGCCAGCAGCTTGGGGGCGACAGCCTACAATGAGCAGTTCTTC | CASSLGATAYNEQFF
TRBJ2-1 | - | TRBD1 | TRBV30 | TGTGCCTGGAGCCGAGACAGGGGGGATCCCTACAATGAGCAGTTCTTC | CAWSRDRGDPYNEQFF
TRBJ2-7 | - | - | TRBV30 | TGTGCCTGGAGTGTAACTCGGGAGCAGTACTTC | CAWSVTREQYF
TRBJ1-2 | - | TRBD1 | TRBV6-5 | TGTGCCAGCAGTTACTCGAAGGAGGGGGCGCGTGGCTACACCTTC | CASSYSKEGARGYTF
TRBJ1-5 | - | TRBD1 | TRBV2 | TGTGCCAGCAGTGTCGACAGGGGGCTTGGGAATCAGCCCCAGCATTTT | CASSVDRGLGNQPQHF
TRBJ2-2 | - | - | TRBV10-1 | TGCGCCAGCAGTGATGGCGGGAGAGGGGGCGGGGAGCTGTTTTTT | CASSDGGRGGGELFF
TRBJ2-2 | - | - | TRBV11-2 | TGTGCCAGCAGCCCGGGGGCGGCGGCCGGGGAGCTGTTTTTT | CASSPGAAAGELFF
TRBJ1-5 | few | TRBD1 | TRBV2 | TGTGCCAGCACCCCGGACAGGGGCAATCAGCCCCAGCATTTT | CASTPDRGNQPQHF
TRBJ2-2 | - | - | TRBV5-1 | TGCGCCAGCACGTACGCCGGACGAAGTGGGAAAGACACCGGGGAGCTGTTTTTT | CASTYAGRSGKDTGELFF
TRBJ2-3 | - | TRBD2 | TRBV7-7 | TGTGCTAGCAGCCCTAGCGGGGCGAGCACAGATACGCAGTATTTT | CASSPSGASTDTQYF
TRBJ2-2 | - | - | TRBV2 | TGTGCCAGCAGTCAGCAGTTTACAGGGATCGGGGAGCTGTTTTTT | CASSQQFTGIGELFF